Detailed here is one TCR beta chain. Its target is not known. Germline V CDR1 and CDR2: GTSNPN, SVGIG (reference sequence). V was trimmed by 4 bases and J by 5 bases, leaving 14 bases between them. The CDR3 length is 13 residues. This record comes from a study of lymphopenia after photon versus proton radiotherapy. TCRdb's table, derived via immunoSEQ multiplex PCR, lists solely in-frame clones and lacks some. The sample comprises roughly 45,000 clones, about 85% of which are singletons, and about 2.2% rests with the top ten. Study-wide points: Proton therapy kept repertoires fairly stable, unlike photons, which gained effector/memory cells. Only patients who died were analyzed for survival; proton advantage is unproven. After the lymphocyte nadir, photon-treated repertoires showed oligoclonal expansion, especially of CD8+ Temra cells.

The source material was peripheral blood, sampled from a patient treated with photon-based radiotherapy. The clonotype originates from a man aged 35-49 years with gastric cancer. The chain carries TRBV30 and TRBJ1-1, with D maybe TRBD1 (5 bases). For the CDR3, the DNA is TGTGCCTGGAATGGAAGGGGAGGGACTGAAGCTTTCTTT. Its protein is CAWNGRGGTEAFF.